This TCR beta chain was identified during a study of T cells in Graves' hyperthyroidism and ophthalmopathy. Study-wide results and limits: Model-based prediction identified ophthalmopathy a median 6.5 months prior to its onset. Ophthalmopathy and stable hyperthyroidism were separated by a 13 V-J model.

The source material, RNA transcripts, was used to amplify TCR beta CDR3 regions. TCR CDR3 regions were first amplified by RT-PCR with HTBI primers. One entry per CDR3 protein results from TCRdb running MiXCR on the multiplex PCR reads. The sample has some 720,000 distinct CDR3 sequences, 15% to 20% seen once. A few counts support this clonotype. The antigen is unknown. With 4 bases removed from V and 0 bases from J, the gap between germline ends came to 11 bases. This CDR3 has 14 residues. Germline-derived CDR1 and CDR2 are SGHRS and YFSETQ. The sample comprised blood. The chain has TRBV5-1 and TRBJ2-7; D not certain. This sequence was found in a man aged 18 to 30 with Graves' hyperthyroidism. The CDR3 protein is CASSTDGPSYEQYF. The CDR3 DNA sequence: TGCGCCAGCAGCACGGACGGACCCTCCTACGAGCAGTACTTC.